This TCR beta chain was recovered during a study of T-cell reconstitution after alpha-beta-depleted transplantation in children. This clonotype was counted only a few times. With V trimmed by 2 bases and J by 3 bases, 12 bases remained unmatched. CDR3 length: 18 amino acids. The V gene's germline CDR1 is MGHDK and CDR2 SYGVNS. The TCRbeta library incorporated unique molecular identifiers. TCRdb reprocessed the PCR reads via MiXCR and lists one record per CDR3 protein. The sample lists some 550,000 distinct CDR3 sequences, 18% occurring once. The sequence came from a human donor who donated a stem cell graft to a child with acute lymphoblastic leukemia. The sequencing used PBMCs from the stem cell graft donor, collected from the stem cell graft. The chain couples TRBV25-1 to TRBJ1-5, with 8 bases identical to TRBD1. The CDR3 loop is CASSEHNRGSPDNQPQHF. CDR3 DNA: TGTGCCAGCAGTGAACACAACAGGGGGAGTCCGGACAATCAGCCCCAGCATTTT.